A selection of T cell receptor beta chains follows, all from one sample in a study of blood T cell repertoires in COVID-19. Profiling relied on immunoSEQ multiplex PCR, and the TCRdb table lists in-frame clones only, not all of them. The data hold almost 90,000 clones, with approximately 88% observed a single time. Sequenced sample: peripheral blood. The receptors shown here come from an older man with acute or convalescent COVID-19. Both conserved end residues are part of each CDR3.

TRBV7-2 | CASSPFQGASYEQYF
TRBV5-1 | CASSLGGTGDYGYTF
TRBV11-1 | CASSEDTLYEQYF
TRBV3-1/TRBV3-2 | CASSQARGGLGNEQFF
TRBV5-1 | CASSLGADGGGETQYF
TRBV12-3/TRBV12-4 | CASSPDSNTEAFF
TRBV5-1 | CASSPSPRDNYNEQFF
TRBV6-5 | CASIGQGHSPLHF
TRBV10-1 | CASSEHFRQGNTEAFF
TRBV3-1/TRBV3-2 | CASIRESGGELFF
TRBV18 | CASSPGQEIYEQYF
TRBV5-1 | CASSVGQAYEQYF
TRBV5-4 | CASKVMGDQETQYF
TRBV5-1 | CASSLEASGWNNEQFF
TRBV5-1 | CASSAGTGPIHSGANVLTF
TRBV5-1 | CASSLASSYQETQYF
TRBV4-2 | CASSQDLREGEQYF
TRBV28 | CASSFSDRGAQPQHF
TRBV7-9 | CASSLAQAGEETQYF
TRBV24-1 | CATSNSPNYGYTF
TRBV2 | CASSEQGFTEAFF
TRBV29-1 | CSVLSHEQYF
TRBV4-3 | CASSQELALSYNEQFF
TRBV11-3 | CASSSGTGGYNEQFF
TRBV5-8 | CASNFGQPSGNSPLHF
TRBV12-5 | CASGFGQGTTGELFF
TRBV11-2 | CASSSRETQYF
TRBV6-2/TRBV6-3 | CASSWDRSATDTQYF
TRBV4-1 | CASSQEGPGVGETQYF
TRBV7-2 | CASTPSWGEETQYF
TRBV5-4 | CASSLRVAGGSRSYNEQFF
TRBV7-2 | CASSLGQGIQNEQFF
TRBV7-9 | CASSLGGPTNEKLFF
TRBV5-4 | CASSLEERVDEQYF
TRBV28 | CASRGSGRGTDTQYF
TRBV7-3 | CASSKMQGSYEQYF
TRBV4-1 | CASSQDVWATEAFF
TRBV28 | CASSVRRDGYNEQFF
TRBV18 | CASSLSGQGFYEQYF
TRBV7-9 | CASSPPDGARYTF
TRBV6-5 | CASSYRARGPYEQYF
TRBV30 | CAWSLSGVSSPLHF
TRBV6-1 | CASSGGTFEWVYNEQFF
TRBV12-3/TRBV12-4 | CASSAHTRTEAFF
TRBV6-5 | CASSPDRSSGNTIYF
TRBV21-1 | CASTVSQGGYTF
TRBV5-1 | CASSELQGAQETQYF
TRBV3-1/TRBV3-2 | CASSLSGWSAKNIQYF